The source of this TCR beta chain is a study of OX40 agonist ivuxolimab in advanced cancers. Study-level background: Patients were dosed with the agonistic anti-OX40 (CD134) antibody ivuxolimab. Cohort: 65% to 90% men, mean age approximately 64, aged roughly 23 to 79.

The CDR3 is 17 residues long. The germline gives CDR1 GTSNPN, CDR2 SVGIG (reference sequence). V lost 3 bases to trimming and J lost 4 bases, with 22 bases between them. With regard to this clone: Antigen: not known.

The table came from immunoSEQ multiplex PCR; TCRdb's copy has only in-frame clones and leaves some out. The sample contains about 67,000 clones, about 90% of which appear only once. Findings and limits, study-wide: CD4+ and CD8+ T cells in blood underwent clonal expansion by week 6 at 0.1 to 3.0 mg/kg.

This rearrangement joins TRBV30 to TRBJ2-1; TRBD1 is a possible D gene (6 bases). Specimen: CD4+ or CD8+ T cells sorted from blood, collected in a trial of the OX40 agonist ivuxolimab. The sequence was collected from an adult with an advanced solid tumor such as melanoma, head and neck, liver or kidney cancer. The CDR3 nucleotides read TGTGCCTGGAGGGACCAGAGGAACAGGGCCCGGTACAATGAGCAGTTCTTC. Amino acid sequence: CAWRDQRNRARYNEQFF.